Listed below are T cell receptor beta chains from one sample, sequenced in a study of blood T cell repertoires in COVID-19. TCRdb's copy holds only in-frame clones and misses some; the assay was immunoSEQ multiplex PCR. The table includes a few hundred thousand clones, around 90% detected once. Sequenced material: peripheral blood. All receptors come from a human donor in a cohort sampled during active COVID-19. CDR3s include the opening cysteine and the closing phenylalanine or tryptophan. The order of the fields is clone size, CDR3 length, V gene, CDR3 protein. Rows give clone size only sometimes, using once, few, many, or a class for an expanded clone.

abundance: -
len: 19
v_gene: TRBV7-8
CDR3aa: CASSLAGLAGAAETDTQYF

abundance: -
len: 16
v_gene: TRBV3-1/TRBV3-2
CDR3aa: CASSQDQASGYNEQFF

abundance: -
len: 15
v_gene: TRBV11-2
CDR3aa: CASGRFGQPNSPLHF

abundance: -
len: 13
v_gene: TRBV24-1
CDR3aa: CATSNRGYNEQFF

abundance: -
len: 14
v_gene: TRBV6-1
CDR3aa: CASSEVGEPNYWDF

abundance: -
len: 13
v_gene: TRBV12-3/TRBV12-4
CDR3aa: CASRPGGNGELFF

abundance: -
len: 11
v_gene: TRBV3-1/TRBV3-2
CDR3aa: CASSQGANPYF

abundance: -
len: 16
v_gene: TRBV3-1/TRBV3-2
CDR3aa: CASSQDAGTGSYGYTF

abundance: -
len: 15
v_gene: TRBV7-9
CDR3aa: CASSLVAGPTGELFF

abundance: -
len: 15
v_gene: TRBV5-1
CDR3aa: CASSWGQGINSPLHF

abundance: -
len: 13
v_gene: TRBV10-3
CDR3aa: CAISDLGANTIYF

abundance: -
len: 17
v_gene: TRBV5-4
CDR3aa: CASSTNGLAGRNNEQFF

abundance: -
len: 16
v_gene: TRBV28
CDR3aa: CASAYSGGRRNSPLHF

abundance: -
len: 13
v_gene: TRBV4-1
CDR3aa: CASSPRQGTEAFF

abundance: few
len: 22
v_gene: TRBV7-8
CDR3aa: CASSLAHRLGQGLSSYNSPLHF

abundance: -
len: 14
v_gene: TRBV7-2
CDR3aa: CASSRDRVNTEAFF

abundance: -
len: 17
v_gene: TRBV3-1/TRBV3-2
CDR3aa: CASSQGPGQGAGQPQHF

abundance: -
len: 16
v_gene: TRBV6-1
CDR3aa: CASSVPVLASTDTQYF

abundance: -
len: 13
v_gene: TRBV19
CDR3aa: CASSILGQSEAFF

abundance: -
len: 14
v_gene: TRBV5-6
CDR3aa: CASSRDGVGYGYTF

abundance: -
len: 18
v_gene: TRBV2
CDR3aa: CASRRGQATGESGNTIYF

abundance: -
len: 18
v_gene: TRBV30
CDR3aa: CAWRDWTGGDVGTYEQYF

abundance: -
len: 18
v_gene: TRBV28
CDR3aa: CASSPVVWSGGSPDTQYF

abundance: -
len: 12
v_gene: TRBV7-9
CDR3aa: CASDPNKGGQFF

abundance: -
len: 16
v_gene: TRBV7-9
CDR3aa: CASRGRVGASNNEQFF

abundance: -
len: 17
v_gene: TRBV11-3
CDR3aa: CASRLSKITGANQPQHF

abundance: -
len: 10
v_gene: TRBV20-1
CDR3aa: CSESGSEQYF

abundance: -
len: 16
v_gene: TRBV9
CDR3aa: CASSVVGQGTGNTIYF

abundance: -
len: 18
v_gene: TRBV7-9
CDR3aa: CASSSTSGTSGSYNEQFF

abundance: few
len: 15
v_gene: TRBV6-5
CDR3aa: CASSGTLGPGNTIYF

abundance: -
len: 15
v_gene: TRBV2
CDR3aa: CASSAPFAGADEQYF

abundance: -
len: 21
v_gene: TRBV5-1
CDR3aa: CASSLARFVRGQGIKNNEQFF

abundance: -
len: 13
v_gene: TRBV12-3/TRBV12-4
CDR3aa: CASSRGVDYGYTF

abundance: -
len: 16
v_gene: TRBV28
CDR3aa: CASPKTAQGLADTQYF

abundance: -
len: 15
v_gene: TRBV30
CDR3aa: CAWSVLTRGGYEQYF

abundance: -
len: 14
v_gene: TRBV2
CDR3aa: CASREPGLYNEQFF

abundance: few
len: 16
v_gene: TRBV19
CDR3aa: CASSSLEAGDLNEQFF

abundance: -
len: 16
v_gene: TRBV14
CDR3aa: CASSLQRERAVGTQYF

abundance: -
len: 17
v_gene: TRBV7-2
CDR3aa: CASTHKGGARWTGELFF

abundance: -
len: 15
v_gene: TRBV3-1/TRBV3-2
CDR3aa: CASSQDTSVDSPLHF

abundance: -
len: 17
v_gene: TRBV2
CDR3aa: CASSEGGGAGPNYGYTF

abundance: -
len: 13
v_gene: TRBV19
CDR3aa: CASRGQGASPLHF

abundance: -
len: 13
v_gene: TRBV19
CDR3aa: CASSPLPRTEAFF

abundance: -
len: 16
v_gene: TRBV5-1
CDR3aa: CASSLAGGSGTDTQYF

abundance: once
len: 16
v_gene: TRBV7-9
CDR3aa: CASSPHLADYTDTQYF

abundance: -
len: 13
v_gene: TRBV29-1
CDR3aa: CSAGDRAQETQYF

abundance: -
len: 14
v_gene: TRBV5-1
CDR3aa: CASSLSGSTDTQYF

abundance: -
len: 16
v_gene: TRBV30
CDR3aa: CAWSTFRDRGRGPQHF

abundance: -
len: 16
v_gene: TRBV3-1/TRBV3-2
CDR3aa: CASSQGAGSMNTEAFF

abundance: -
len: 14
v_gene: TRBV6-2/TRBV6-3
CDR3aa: CASSYARARDGYTF

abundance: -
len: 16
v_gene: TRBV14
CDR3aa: CASSQQIGGSLETQYF

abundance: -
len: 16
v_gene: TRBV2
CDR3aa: CASSVRGAFSGNTIYF

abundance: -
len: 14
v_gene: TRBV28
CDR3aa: CASSLGRSNYGYTF

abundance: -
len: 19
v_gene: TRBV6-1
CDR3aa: CASSEAASGTTGWQETQYF

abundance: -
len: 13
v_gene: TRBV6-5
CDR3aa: CASSRGQNTEAFF

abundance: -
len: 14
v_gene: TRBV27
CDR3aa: CASSWGGGRNEQFF

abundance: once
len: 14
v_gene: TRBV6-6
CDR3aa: CASSYDVGGSEAFF

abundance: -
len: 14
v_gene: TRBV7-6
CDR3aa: CASSTRQGTGELFF

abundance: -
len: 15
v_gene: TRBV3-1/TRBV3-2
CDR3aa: CASSQEPGQGTEAFF